This T cell receptor (beta chain) was recovered during a study of cytomegalovirus exposure and HLA in healthy donors. Whole-study findings and limits: Compared with the roughly 700-donor mean, an Asian-associated ancestry cluster reportedly had fewer N-insertions, according to a later analysis. A missense variant in DCLRE1C was later tied to TCR beta V- and J-gene trimming. Associated with HLA alleles at 0.05 false discovery rate in a later analysis were 16,951 TCR beta sequences. High specificity and sensitivity for cytomegalovirus status were reported for the classifier.

PCR used 60 Vbeta primers and 13 Jbeta primers. Sequencing used immunoSEQ multiplex PCR; TCRdb keeps in-frame clones, though not all of them. The sample contains more than 150,000 clones, roughly 84% of which appear only once. Points on this clone: The antigen remains unidentified.

The V and J ends lost 5 bases and 6 bases, in that order; junction bases with no gene match: 9. The CDR3 covers 15 residues. The germline CDR1 and CDR2 sequences are LNHDA and SQIVND (reference sequence). Sequencing was carried out using PBMCs. The chain has TRBV19 and TRBJ2-7; 11 bases line up with TRBD1. The clonotype originates from a boy aged 2 to 10 in good health and CMV-seronegative. CDR3 nucleotide sequence: TGTGCCAGTAGTCCCCCGGGACAGGGGGATAGCGAGCAGTACTTC. It yields the protein CASSPPGQGDSEQYF.